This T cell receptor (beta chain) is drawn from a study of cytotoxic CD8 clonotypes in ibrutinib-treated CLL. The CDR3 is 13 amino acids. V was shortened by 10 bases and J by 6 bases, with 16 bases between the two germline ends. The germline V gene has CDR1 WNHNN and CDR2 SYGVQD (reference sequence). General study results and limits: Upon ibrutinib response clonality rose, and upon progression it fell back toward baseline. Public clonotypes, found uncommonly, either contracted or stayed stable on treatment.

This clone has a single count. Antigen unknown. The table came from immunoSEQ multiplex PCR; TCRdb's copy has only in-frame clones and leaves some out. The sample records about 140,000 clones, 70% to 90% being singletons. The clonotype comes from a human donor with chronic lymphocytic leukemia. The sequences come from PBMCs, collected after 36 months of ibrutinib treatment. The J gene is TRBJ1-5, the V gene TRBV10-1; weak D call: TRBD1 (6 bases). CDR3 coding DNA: TGCGCCACCTCCAGGGGCCCAGGTCAGCCCCAGCATTTT. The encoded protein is CATSRGPGQPQHF.